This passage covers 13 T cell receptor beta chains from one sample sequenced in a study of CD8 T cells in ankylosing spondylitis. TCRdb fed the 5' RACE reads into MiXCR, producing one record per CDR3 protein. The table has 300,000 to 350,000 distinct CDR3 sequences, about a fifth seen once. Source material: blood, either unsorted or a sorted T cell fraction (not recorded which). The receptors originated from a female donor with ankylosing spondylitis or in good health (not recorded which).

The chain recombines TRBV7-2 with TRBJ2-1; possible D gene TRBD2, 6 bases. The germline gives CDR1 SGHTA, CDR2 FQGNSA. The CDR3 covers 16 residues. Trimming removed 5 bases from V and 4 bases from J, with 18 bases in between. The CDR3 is CASSPRGSGVYNEQFF. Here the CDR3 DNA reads TGTGCCAGCAGCCCCCGAGGGTCGGGGGTTTACAATGAGCAGTTCTTC.

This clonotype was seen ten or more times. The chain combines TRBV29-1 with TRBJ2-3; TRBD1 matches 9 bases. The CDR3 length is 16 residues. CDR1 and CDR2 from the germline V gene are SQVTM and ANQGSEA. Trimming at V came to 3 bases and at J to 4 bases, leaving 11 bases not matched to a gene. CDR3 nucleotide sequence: TGCAGCGTTGAGGTTCCGGGACAGGGATACGCAGATACGCAGTATTTT. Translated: CSVEVPGQGYADTQYF.

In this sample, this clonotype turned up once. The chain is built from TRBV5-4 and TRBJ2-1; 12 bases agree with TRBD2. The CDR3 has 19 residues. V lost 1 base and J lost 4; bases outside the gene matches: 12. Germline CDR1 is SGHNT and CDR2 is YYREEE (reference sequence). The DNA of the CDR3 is TGTGCCAGCAGCTTGAGGGGCGGACTAGCGGGACCTCCTTACAATGAGCAGTTCTTC. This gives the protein CASSLRGGLAGPPYNEQFF.

The CDR3: CAISESVGLYGYTF. The CDR3, as DNA: TGTGCCATCAGTGAGTCGGTGGGCCTCTATGGCTACACCTTC. The gene calls are TRBV10-3 and TRBJ1-2; D is uncertain. The CDR3 is 14 amino acids. The ends were cut back, 0 bases at V and 4 bases at J, with 9 bases in the middle. CDR1 is ENHRY and CDR2 is SYGVKD in the germline V gene.

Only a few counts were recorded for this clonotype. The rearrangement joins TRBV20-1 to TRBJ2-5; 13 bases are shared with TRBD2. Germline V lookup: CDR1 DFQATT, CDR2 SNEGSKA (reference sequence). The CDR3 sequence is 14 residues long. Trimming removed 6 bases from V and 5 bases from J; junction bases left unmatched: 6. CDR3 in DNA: TGCAGTGCGGTCGGACTAGCGGGAGAGGAGACCCAGTACTTC. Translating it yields CSAVGLAGEETQYF.

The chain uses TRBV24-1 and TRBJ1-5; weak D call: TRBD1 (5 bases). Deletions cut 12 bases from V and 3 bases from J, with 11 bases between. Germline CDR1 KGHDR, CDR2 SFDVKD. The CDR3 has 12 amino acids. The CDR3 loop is CAPKGLNQPQHF. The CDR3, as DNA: TGTGCCCCCAAGGGGCTCAATCAGCCCCAGCATTTT.

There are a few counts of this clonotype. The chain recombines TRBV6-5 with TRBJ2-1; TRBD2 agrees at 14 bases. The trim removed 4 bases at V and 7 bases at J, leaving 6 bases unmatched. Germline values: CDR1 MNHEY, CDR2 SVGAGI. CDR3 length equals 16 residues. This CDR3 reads CASSSPGLAGVNEQFF. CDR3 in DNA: TGTGCCAGCAGTTCGCCGGGACTAGCGGGAGTTAATGAGCAGTTCTTC.

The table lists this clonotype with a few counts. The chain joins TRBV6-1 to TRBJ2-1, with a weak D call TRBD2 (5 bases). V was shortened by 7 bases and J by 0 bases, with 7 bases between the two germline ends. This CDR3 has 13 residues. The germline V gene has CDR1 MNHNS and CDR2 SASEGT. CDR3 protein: CASTSNSYNEQFF. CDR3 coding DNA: TGTGCCAGCACTAGCAACTCCTACAATGAGCAGTTCTTC.

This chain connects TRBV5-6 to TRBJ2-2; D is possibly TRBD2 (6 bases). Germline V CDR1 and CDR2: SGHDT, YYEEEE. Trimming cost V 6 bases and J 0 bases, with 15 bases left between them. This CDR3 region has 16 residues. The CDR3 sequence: CASNLRETPNTGELFF. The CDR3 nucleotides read TGTGCCAGCAACCTTCGGGAGACCCCGAACACCGGGGAGCTGTTTTTT.

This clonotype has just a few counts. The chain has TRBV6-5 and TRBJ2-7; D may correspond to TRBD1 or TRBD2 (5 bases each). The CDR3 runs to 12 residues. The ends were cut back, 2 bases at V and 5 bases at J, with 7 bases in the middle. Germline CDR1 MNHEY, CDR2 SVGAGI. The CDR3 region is CASSYRDHEQYF. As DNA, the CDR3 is TGTGCCAGCAGTTACAGGGACCACGAGCAGTACTTC.

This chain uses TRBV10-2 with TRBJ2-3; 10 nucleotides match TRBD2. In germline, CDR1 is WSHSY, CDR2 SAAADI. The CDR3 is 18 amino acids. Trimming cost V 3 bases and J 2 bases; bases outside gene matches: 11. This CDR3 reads CASSDLAGAIRDTDTQYF. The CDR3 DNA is TGCGCCAGCAGTGATCTAGCGGGAGCAATCCGTGACACAGATACGCAGTATTTT.

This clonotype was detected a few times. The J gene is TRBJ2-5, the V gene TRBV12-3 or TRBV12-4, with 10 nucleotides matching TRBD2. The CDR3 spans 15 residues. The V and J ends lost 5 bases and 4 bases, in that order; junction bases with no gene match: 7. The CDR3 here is CASSPSGRAGETQYF. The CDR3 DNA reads TGTGCCAGCAGTCCGAGCGGGAGGGCCGGAGAGACCCAGTACTTC.

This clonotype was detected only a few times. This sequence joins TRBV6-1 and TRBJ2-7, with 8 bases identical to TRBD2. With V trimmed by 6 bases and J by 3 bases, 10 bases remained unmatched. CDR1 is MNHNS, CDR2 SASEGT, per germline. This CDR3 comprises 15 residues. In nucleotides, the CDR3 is TGTGCCAGCAGCATGATAAGCGGGAGCTTCTACGAGCAGTACTTC. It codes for CASSMISGSFYEQYF.